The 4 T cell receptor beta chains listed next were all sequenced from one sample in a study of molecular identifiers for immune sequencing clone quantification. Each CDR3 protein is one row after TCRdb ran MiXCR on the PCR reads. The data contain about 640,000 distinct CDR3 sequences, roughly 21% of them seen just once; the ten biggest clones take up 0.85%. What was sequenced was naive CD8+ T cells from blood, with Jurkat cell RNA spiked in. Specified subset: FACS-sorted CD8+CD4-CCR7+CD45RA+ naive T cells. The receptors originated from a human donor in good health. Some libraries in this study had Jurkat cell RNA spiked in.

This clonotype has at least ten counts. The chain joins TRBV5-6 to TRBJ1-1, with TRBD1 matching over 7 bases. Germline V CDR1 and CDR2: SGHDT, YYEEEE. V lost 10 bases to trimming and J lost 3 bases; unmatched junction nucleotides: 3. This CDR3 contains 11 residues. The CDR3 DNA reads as TGTGCCCAGACAGGGCACACTGAAGCTTTCTTT. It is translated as CAQTGHTEAFF.

The CDR3 here is CASSEGGGGDTEAFF. The CDR3 region has the DNA TGTGCCAGCAGTGAGGGGGGAGGAGGGGACACTGAAGCTTTCTTT. This chain uses TRBV2 with TRBJ1-1; a possible D gene is TRBD1 (5 bases). V was clipped by 3 bases and J by 3 bases, with 14 bases between them. The CDR3 has 15 residues. Germline V lookup: CDR1 SNHLY, CDR2 FYNNEI.

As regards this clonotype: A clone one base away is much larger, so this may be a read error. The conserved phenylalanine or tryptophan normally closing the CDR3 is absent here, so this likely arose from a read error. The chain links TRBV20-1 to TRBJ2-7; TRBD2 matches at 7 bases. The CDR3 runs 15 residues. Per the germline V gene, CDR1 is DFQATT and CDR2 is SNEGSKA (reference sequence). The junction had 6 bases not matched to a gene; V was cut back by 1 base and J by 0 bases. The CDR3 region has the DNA TGCAGTGCTAGAGGTCGGGGGGTTGCCTCCTACGAGCAGTACCTC. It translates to CSARGRGVASYEQYL.

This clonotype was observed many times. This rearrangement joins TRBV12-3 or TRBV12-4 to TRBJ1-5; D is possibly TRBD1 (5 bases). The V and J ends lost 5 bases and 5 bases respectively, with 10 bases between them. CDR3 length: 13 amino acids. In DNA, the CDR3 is TGTGCCAGCAGTCACGGGGCGTATCAGCCCCAGCATTTT. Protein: CASSHGAYQPQHF.